The clone carrying this T cell receptor beta chain was seen only a few times. Its antigen is as yet unknown. The source of the sample is a study of human T cells and chemical hapten exposure. Study context: Yields of TCR per sample differed, chiefly owing to small differences in pooled library volume. Points from the study as a whole: Expanded TCRs made up significantly more big CDR3 similarity clusters than controls did.

Using its own MiXCR run on the RACE reads, TCRdb lists one record per CDR3 protein. The sample contains about 190,000 distinct CDR3 sequences, around 25% of which appear only once. The time point here: patch test 3, about 24 weeks after DPC sensitization. Treatment denoted: therapeutic diphenylcyclopropenone sensitization with weekly scalp DPC. Trimming took 1 base from V and 2 from J, leaving 5 bases between them. The germline V gene has CDR1 LGHNA and CDR2 YSLEER. This CDR3 has 13 residues. This sequence originates from a woman between 40 and 55 years old with alopecia areata. Some clones in this sample may be carry-over from other donors' samples. The source was whole blood, collected in connection with sensitization to the hapten diphenylcyclopropenone (DPC). V is TRBV4-3 and J is TRBJ1-2; the D is unclear. CDR3 region: CASSQVRNYGYTF. The CDR3 DNA reads as TGCGCCAGCAGCCAAGTGAGGAACTATGGCTACACCTTC.